A single sample is the source of the 30 T cell receptor beta chains below, sequenced in a study of T cells after yellow fever vaccination. MiXCR, applied by TCRdb to the 5' RACE reads, yields one record per CDR3 protein. This table has around 350,000 distinct CDR3 sequences, roughly 11% appearing once. The sample here was PBMCs, taken on the day of the first yellow fever vaccination. These receptors were obtained from a man younger than 35 who received the YFV17D yellow fever vaccine.

In nucleotides, the CDR3 is TGTGCCAGCAAGCCGGGACTAGCGGCCGGTAGCTCCTACGAGCAGTACTTC. Translated, it gives CASKPGLAAGSSYEQYF. The chain recombines TRBV2 with TRBJ2-7; TRBD2 matches 11 bases. Germline CDR1 and CDR2: SNHLY and FYNNEI. This CDR3 spans 17 amino acids. V was pared by 7 bases and J by 0 bases, with 11 bases of the junction left unmatched.

This clonotype has just a few counts. The chain recombines TRBV6-1 with TRBJ1-3; D not resolved. The germline V gene encodes CDR1 MNHNS and CDR2 SASEGT. The CDR3 covers 14 residues. Trimming pared 4 bases from V and 0 bases from J, leaving 7 bases between. CDR3 sequence (DNA): TGTGCCAGCAGTGGACGGTTCTCTGGAAACACCATATATTTT. Translating gives CASSGRFSGNTIYF.

This clonotype turned up a few times. The V gene is TRBV11-2, the J gene TRBJ2-3, with D unclear. Between the trimmed V and J ends, which lost 2 bases and 6 bases, there was a span of 6 bases. The CDR3 is 12 amino acids. CDR1 is SGHAT, CDR2 FQNNGV, per germline. The DNA for the CDR3 is TGTGCCAGCAGCTTAATGGGGGATACGCAGTATTTT. It specifies CASSLMGDTQYF.

The chain recombines TRBV20-1 with TRBJ2-2; D may match TRBD1 or TRBD2 (7 bases each). Trimming removed 6 bases at V and 4 bases at J, with 12 bases between. CDR1 is DFQATT, CDR2 SNEGSKA, per germline (reference sequence). CDR3 size: 13 residues. The CDR3 DNA follows: TGCAGTGCGTTCAGGGGGGGCACCGGGGAGCTGTTTTTT. Its translation is CSAFRGGTGELFF.

This clonotype was recorded a few times. The V call is TRBV2, the J call TRBJ2-2, with no clear D. This CDR3 has 14 residues. The V gene lost 1 base and the J gene lost 3 bases, with 6 bases spanning the gap. Germline V CDR1 and CDR2: SNHLY, FYNNEI. Here the CDR3 DNA reads TGTGCCAGCAGTGAAGGAGAGTACACCGGGGAGCTGTTTTTT. Protein sequence: CASSEGEYTGELFF.

The chain has TRBV7-2 and TRBJ1-5; D unclear. Germline loops: CDR1 SGHTA, CDR2 FQGNSA. This CDR3 is built from 14 residues. V was shortened by 3 bases and J by 6 bases, with 12 bases between the two germline ends. CDR3 residues: CASSFNLAGQPQHF. The DNA of the CDR3 is TGTGCCAGCAGCTTTAATCTTGCGGGTCAGCCCCAGCATTTT. Full variable domain (remainder filled in from reference TRBV7-2 and TRBJ1-5): GAGVSQSPSNKVTEKGKDVELRCDPISGHTALYWYRQSLGQGLEFLIYFQGNSAPDKSGLPSDRFSAERTGGSVSTLTIQRTQQEDSAVYLCASSFNLAGQPQHFGDGTRLSIL.

The chain links TRBV7-2 to TRBJ2-7; D is uncertain. With 5 bases removed from V and 5 bases from J, the gap between germline ends came to 13 bases. The length of the CDR3 is 13 residues. CDR1 SGHTA and CDR2 FQGNSA come from the germline V gene. CDR3: CASSPPPRNEQYF. Written as DNA, the CDR3 is TGTGCCAGCAGCCCCCCCCCTCGGAACGAGCAGTACTTC. The full variable domain, its missing parts supplied by reference TRBV7-2 and TRBJ2-7, is GAGVSQSPSNKVTEKGKDVELRCDPISGHTALYWYRQSLGQGLEFLIYFQGNSAPDKSGLPSDRFSAERTGGSVSTLTIQRTQQEDSAVYLCASSPPPRNEQYFGPGTRLTVT.

This clonotype was picked up a small number of times. V is TRBV7-2 and J is TRBJ2-1; D perhaps matches TRBD2 (6 bases). Per the germline V gene, CDR1 is SGHTA and CDR2 is FQGNSA. This CDR3 region has 15 residues. Trimming cost V 2 bases and J 10 bases, with 18 bases left between them. As DNA, the CDR3 is TGTGCCAGCAGCTTACCGGGACTCAACCAGGTCGAGCAGTTCTTC. It is translated as CASSLPGLNQVEQFF.

CDR3 in DNA: TGTGCCAGCAGTTGGCGACAGGGGAATATTCCTGAAGCTTTCTTT. Amino acid sequence: CASSWRQGNIPEAFF. The chain joins TRBV12-3 or TRBV12-4 to TRBJ1-1, with 8 bases aligning to TRBD1. V lost 4 bases to trimming and J lost 6 bases; unmatched junction nucleotides: 10. The CDR3 is 15 residues long.

This clonotype was counted only a few times. For the CDR3, the DNA is TGTGCCAGCAGTGCCCAGGTTTTATCTGGAAACACCATATATTTT. Residues: CASSAQVLSGNTIYF. The chain couples TRBV12-3 or TRBV12-4 to TRBJ1-3; D not resolved. The CDR3 runs 15 residues. The V end was cut by 5 bases, the J end by 1 base, with 12 bases between.

This rearrangement joins TRBV12-3 or TRBV12-4 to TRBJ1-6; D gene unclear. The CDR3 is 14 residues long. V lost 6 bases to trimming and J lost 8 bases, with 14 bases between them. The CDR3 region has the DNA TGTGCCAGCAGCTACTTTTTACAACATTCACCCCTCCACTTT. Translated, it gives CASSYFLQHSPLHF.

The genes are TRBV19 and TRBJ2-7, with TRBD2 as a possible D gene (6 bases). Trimming took off 3 bases at V and 0 bases at J, with 9 bases between the two ends. This CDR3 region has 14 residues. Germline V CDR1 and CDR2: LNHDA, SQIVND (reference sequence). CDR3 residues: CASSIGGSSYEQYF. Here the CDR3 DNA reads TGTGCCAGTAGTATCGGAGGGAGCTCCTACGAGCAGTACTTC.

The J gene is TRBJ1-3, the V gene TRBV12-3 or TRBV12-4; TRBD1 is a possible D gene (6 bases). The germline V and J ends were trimmed by 5 bases and 1 base, with 12 bases remaining between them. This CDR3 is 15 amino acids long. CDR3 sequence (DNA): TGTGCCAGCAGTCCCCGGACAGCATCTGGAAACACCATATATTTT. This gives the protein CASSPRTASGNTIYF.

This clonotype has a count of ten or more. The rearrangement joins TRBV7-6 to TRBJ1-1; D ambiguous. Per the germline V gene, CDR1 is SGHVS and CDR2 is FNYEAQ. Deletions cut 5 bases from V and 1 base from J, with 8 bases between. CDR3 size: 13 residues. The CDR3 coding sequence is TGTGCCAGCAGCCCCCGCGGGAACACTGAAGCTTTCTTT. Translating it yields CASSPRGNTEAFF. The full variable domain, in which reference TRBV7-6 and TRBJ1-1 provide the parts outside the CDR3, is GAGVSQSPRYKVTKRGQDVALRCDPISGHVSLYWYRQALGQGPEFLTYFNYEAQQDKSGLPNDRFSAERPEGSISTLTIQRTEQRDSAMYRCASSPRGNTEAFFGQGTRLTVV.

This clonotype was recorded a few times. The chain employs TRBV11-2 and TRBJ2-3, with 8 bases aligning to TRBD2. After removal of 8 bases from V and 5 bases from J, the junction contained 12 bases not matched to a gene. Germline CDR1 and CDR2: SGHAT and FQNNGV. CDR3 length equals 15 residues. CDR3 in amino acids: CASQGLVRSKDTQYF. Here the CDR3 DNA reads TGTGCCAGCCAGGGACTAGTTCGATCTAAAGATACGCAGTATTTT.

This clonotype has more than one count but fewer than ten. This chain joins TRBV5-1 and TRBJ2-7, with D maybe TRBD2 (6 bases). V was cut by 0 bases and J by 1 base, with 11 bases left in between. There are 15 residues in the CDR3. Germline V lookup: CDR1 SGHRS, CDR2 YFSETQ. The CDR3 spells CASSLVVGGSYEQYF. In DNA form, the CDR3 reads TGCGCCAGCAGCTTGGTTGTCGGGGGATCCTACGAGCAGTACTTC.

This clonotype has just a few counts. The V call is TRBV15, the J call TRBJ1-1, with D tentatively TRBD1 (6 bases). The CDR3 totals 16 residues. Deletions cut 1 base from V and 2 bases from J, with 14 bases between. CDR1 and CDR2 (germline): LNHNV, YYDKDF (reference sequence). CDR3 region: CATSRATGQPNTEAFF. The CDR3 DNA reads as TGTGCCACCAGCAGAGCTACCGGACAGCCAAACACTGAAGCTTTCTTT.

This sequence joins TRBV7-9 and TRBJ2-5; D ambiguous. Germline V lookup: CDR1 SEHNR, CDR2 FQNEAQ (reference sequence). The V and J ends lost 4 bases and 2 bases respectively, with 17 bases between them. This CDR3 is built from 16 residues. The CDR3 DNA reads TGTGCCAGCAGCTCGTGGGTGGGTTACGGACAAGAGACCCAGTACTTC. As protein: CASSSWVGYGQETQYF.

The chain couples TRBV6-2 or TRBV6-3 to TRBJ1-5; no definite D call. Trimming pared 5 bases from V and 5 bases from J, leaving 10 bases between. CDR1 MNHEY and CDR2 SVGEGT come from the germline V gene. This CDR3 is 13 amino acids long. The DNA of the CDR3 is TGTGCCAGCAGTAGCCAAAAAGATCAGCCCCAGCATTTT. It encodes CASSSQKDQPQHF.

This clonotype was counted a few times. The genes are TRBV4-2 and TRBJ1-1; 10 positions match TRBD1. This CDR3 is built from 14 residues. Germline V gene sequence: CDR1 LGHNA, CDR2 YNFKEQ. V dropped 8 bases and J dropped 5; count of bases not matched to a gene: 8. The CDR3 DNA reads as TGTGCCAGCCGACAGGGGGCATGGAATACTGAAGCTTTCTTT. Protein: CASRQGAWNTEAFF.

This chain joins TRBV20-1 and TRBJ2-7; 9 bases match TRBD2. CDR1 is DFQATT and CDR2 is SNEGSKA in the germline V gene (reference sequence). The CDR3 contains 14 residues. V was pared by 2 bases and J by 4 bases, with 6 bases of the junction left unmatched. The CDR3 nucleotides are TGCAGTGCTAGAAGGGGCGGGGGGGTTTACGAGCAGTACTTC. Translated, it gives CSARRGGGVYEQYF.

The chain carries TRBV14 and TRBJ1-5; D unclear. This CDR3 comprises 13 residues. Germline-derived CDR1 and CDR2 are SGHDN and FVKESK. V was cut by 4 bases and J by 6 bases, with 10 bases left in between. The CDR3 spells CASSLNDFQPQHF. The CDR3 DNA reads as TGTGCCAGCAGCCTCAATGATTTTCAGCCCCAGCATTTT.

This clonotype has more than one count but fewer than ten. The rearrangement uses TRBV19 and TRBJ1-2; D perhaps matches TRBD1 (6 bases). The germline V gene encodes CDR1 LNHDA and CDR2 SQIVND (reference sequence). The CDR3 has 15 residues. V lost 7 bases and J lost 0, with 15 bases in between. As DNA, the CDR3 is TGTGCCAGTACCCCGGACAGATCCTCTAACTATGGCTACACCTTC. This codes for CASTPDRSSNYGYTF.

This clonotype has a handful of counts. The V and J genes are TRBV12-3 or TRBV12-4 and TRBJ2-7; the match to TRBD1 covers 10 bases. J gave up 1 base and V 3 bases, and 3 bases lay outside the gene matches. The CDR3 runs 15 residues. The DNA for the CDR3 is TGTGCCAGCAGTTTGTGGGACAGGGGTTCCTACGAGCAGTACTTC. Translated, it gives CASSLWDRGSYEQYF.

This clonotype was found a few times. The V and J genes are TRBV7-2 and TRBJ2-3; 7 bases are a match to TRBD1. Trimming took 1 base from V and 4 from J; bases not matched to a gene: 5. This CDR3 region has 15 residues. The V gene's germline CDR1 is SGHTA and CDR2 FQGNSA. DNA for the CDR3: TGTGCCAGCAGCTTAGTGACAGGGAGAGCAGATACGCAGTATTTT. This sequence encodes CASSLVTGRADTQYF.

The table lists this clonotype with a few counts. CDR3: CSARDRGSFDTQYF. CDR3 nucleotide sequence: TGCAGTGCTAGAGATCGGGGATCATTTGATACGCAGTATTTT. V gene TRBV20-1 combines with J gene TRBJ2-3; tentative D call: TRBD2 (5 bases). The CDR3 covers 14 residues. Trimming removed 0 bases at V and 6 bases at J, with 13 bases between. Germline assignment: CDR1 DFQATT and CDR2 SNEGSKA (reference sequence).

This clonotype was seen only a few times. The chain is built from TRBV4-1 and TRBJ1-4, with a possible D match to TRBD1 (5 bases). Per the germline V gene, CDR1 is MGHRA and CDR2 is YSYEKL. CDR3 length: 17 amino acids. Trimming took 2 bases from V and 3 from J, leaving 16 bases between them. In DNA, the CDR3 is TGCGCCAGCAGCCAATCTTGGGGTACGGGGGCTAATGAAAAACTGTTTTTT. This encodes CASSQSWGTGANEKLFF.

CDR3 sequence: CASSLDRTGDLYEQYF. The CDR3, as DNA: TGCGCCAGCAGCTTGGATAGGACAGGAGATCTCTACGAGCAGTACTTC. The V call is TRBV5-1, the J call TRBJ2-7, with TRBD1 matching over 7 bases. The CDR3 spans 16 residues. Trimming at V came to 0 bases and at J to 3 bases, leaving 9 bases not matched to a gene. Germline lookup yields CDR1 SGHRS and CDR2 YFSETQ.

This clonotype was observed a few times. The V gene is TRBV7-2, the J gene TRBJ1-5; a possible D gene is TRBD1 (6 bases). The V end was cut by 2 bases, the J end by 5 bases, with 13 bases between. The V gene's germline CDR1 is SGHTA and CDR2 FQGNSA. The CDR3 is 15 residues long. CDR3 in DNA: TGTGCCAGCAGCTTACGGTACAGGGACGATCAGCCCCAGCATTTT. This encodes CASSLRYRDDQPQHF.

V usage is TRBV6-5 and J usage is TRBJ1-4; D is ambiguous. CDR3 length: 11 amino acids. Trimming removed 4 bases at V and 8 bases at J, with 5 bases between. CDR1 and CDR2 from the germline V gene are MNHEY and SVGAGI. The CDR3 region has the DNA TGTGCCAGCAGTTCAGGAGAAAAACTGTTTTTT. Its protein product is CASSSGEKLFF.